A selection of T cell receptor beta chains follows, all from one sample in a study of cytomegalovirus exposure and HLA in healthy donors. This table comes from immunoSEQ multiplex PCR, and its TCRdb copy is limited to in-frame clones, with some not included. The table has around 92,000 clones, roughly four fifths seen once; the top ten hold 8% to 9%. Material for sequencing was PBMCs. The origin of the receptors is a human donor in good health. Both conserved end residues are part of each CDR3. D genes are given only for firm matches. Rows may omit the clone size; those that give it use once, few, many or a size class.

J gene,clone size,D gene,V gene,CDR3 DNA,CDR3 protein
TRBJ1-1,NA,NA,TRBV18,TGTGCCAGCTCACCAAAGGGCAGGGAGGGTATAATGAACACTGAAGCTTTCTTT,CASSPKGREGIMNTEAFF
TRBJ1-5,NA,TRBD1,TRBV10-2,TGCGCCAGCGCCCCAAAAATCGGACAGGGGAGGATTCAGCCCCAGCATTTT,CASAPKIGQGRIQPQHF
TRBJ2-7,NA,TRBD2,TRBV27,TGTGCCAGCAGTTTGGGAAGGCGGGGGGACGGCCGAGTCTACGAGCAGTACTTC,CASSLGRRGDGRVYEQYF
TRBJ2-7,NA,NA,TRBV13,TGTGCCAGCAGCTTAGGGACATTTTACGAGCAGTACTTC,CASSLGTFYEQYF
TRBJ2-7,NA,TRBD2,TRBV9,TGTGCCAGCAGCGTAGCGGCGGGAGTTTCCTACGAGCAGTACTTC,CASSVAAGVSYEQYF
TRBJ2-2,NA,NA,TRBV5-1,TGCGCCAGCAGCTCTTTGAACACCGGGGAGCTGTTTTTT,CASSSLNTGELFF
TRBJ1-2,NA,NA,TRBV11-2,TGTGCCAGCAGCTTAGCCAGGGCCACTGGCTACACCTTC,CASSLARATGYTF
TRBJ1-1,NA,NA,TRBV5-1,TGCGCCAGCAGCTTGGGGCCGGGTTGGAACACTGAAGCTTTCTTT,CASSLGPGWNTEAFF
TRBJ1-1,NA,NA,TRBV7-8,TGTGCCAGCAGCCTCGACCGCGGGACTGAAGCTTTCTTT,CASSLDRGTEAFF
TRBJ1-2,NA,NA,TRBV29-1,TGCAGCGTCCAAGAGGGGGGGGCGGCTTATGGCTACACCTTC,CSVQEGGAAYGYTF
TRBJ1-4,NA,NA,TRBV5-1,TGCGCCAGCAGCTTAGGACAGAGGGGAAATGAAAAACTGTTTTTT,CASSLGQRGNEKLFF
TRBJ2-3,NA,NA,TRBV11-2,TGTGCCAGCAGCTTAGGGAGGGGGGGCCAAAGTAACGCAGATACGCAGTATTTT,CASSLGRGGQSNADTQYF
TRBJ2-7,few,NA,TRBV25-1,TGTGCCAGCAGTGCACCGGTGGGCCACGAGCAGTACTTC,CASSAPVGHEQYF
TRBJ2-1,NA,TRBD2,TRBV9,TGTGCCAGCAGCCCCCGACTAGCCGGTTGGGACAATGAGCAGTTCTTC,CASSPRLAGWDNEQFF
TRBJ1-1,NA,NA,TRBV30,TGTGCCTGGAGCCCCGGACAGCAAGAAGCTTTCTTT,CAWSPGQQEAFF
TRBJ2-1,once,NA,TRBV6-6,TGTGCCAGCAGTTACGGGCTAGCTATTGAGCAGTTCTTC,CASSYGLAIEQFF
TRBJ1-6,NA,NA,TRBV6-1,TGTGCCAGCAGGGACTCGTACAGAAATGATTCACCCCTCCACTTT,CASRDSYRNDSPLHF
TRBJ1-1,NA,TRBD1,TRBV5-4,TGTGCCAGCACCCTGGGGACAGGGGTGAACACTGAAGCTTTCTTT,CASTLGTGVNTEAFF
TRBJ1-2,NA,TRBD1,TRBV5-1,TGCGCCAGCAGCCCCGGGACAGGGACCTATGGCTACACCTTC,CASSPGTGTYGYTF
TRBJ1-2,NA,NA,TRBV30,TGTGCCCGCTCGCGCGACTATGGCTACACCTTC,CARSRDYGYTF
TRBJ2-7,NA,TRBD2,TRBV5-6,TGTGCCAGCAGCTCATGGGAGGGCTACGAGCAGTACTTC,CASSSWEGYEQYF
TRBJ2-3,NA,TRBD2,TRBV7-8,TGTGCCAGCAGCTTATTGGCGGGGGACACAGATACGCAGTATTTT,CASSLLAGDTDTQYF
TRBJ2-4,NA,NA,TRBV6-6,TGTGCCAGCAGTTGGACAGAAGCCAAAAACATTCAGTACTTC,CASSWTEAKNIQYF
TRBJ2-2,NA,TRBD2,TRBV9,TGTGCCAGCAGCGCAAGGGGACTAGCGGGAGTCGGGGGGGAGCTGTTTTTT,CASSARGLAGVGGELFF
TRBJ1-5,NA,TRBD1,TRBV27,TGTGCCAGCAGTTCCGACAGGGGCGGAGGACAGCCCCAGCATTTT,CASSSDRGGGQPQHF
TRBJ1-6,NA,TRBD1,TRBV5-1,TGCGCCAGCAGCTACGGGACAGGGGGTAATTCACCCCTCCACTTT,CASSYGTGGNSPLHF
TRBJ1-1,few,TRBD1,TRBV10-3,TGTGCCATCAGTGAGTCGGGACAGGGCGTTTTTTCTGAAGCTTTCTTT,CAISESGQGVFSEAFF
TRBJ2-3,NA,NA,TRBV6-1,TGTGCCAGCAGCTCTACCTACACAGATACGCAGTATTTT,CASSSTYTDTQYF
TRBJ1-2,NA,TRBD1,TRBV9,TGTGCCAGCAGCGTATTGGCAGGGGGGTATGATGGCTACACCTTC,CASSVLAGGYDGYTF
TRBJ1-2,NA,TRBD1,TRBV19,TGTGCCAGTAGTTCCCGGACAGGGTTAATTAATGGCTACACCTTC,CASSSRTGLINGYTF
TRBJ1-1,once,TRBD1,TRBV19,TGTGCCAGTAGTATATTAGGGACAGGGCACTTGAACACTGAAGCTTTCTTT,CASSILGTGHLNTEAFF
TRBJ2-3,NA,TRBD2,TRBV5-1,TGCGCCAGCACCCGTAGCGGGGGGTTCACAGATACGCAGTATTTT,CASTRSGGFTDTQYF
TRBJ1-1,NA,NA,TRBV10-3,TGTGCCATCAGCCTAAAACTGAACACTGAAGCTTTCTTT,CAISLKLNTEAFF
TRBJ2-1,NA,TRBD2,TRBV5-1,TGCGCCAGCAGCTTGGGTGGGACTAGATCGGGGGGGCATGAGCAGTTCTTC,CASSLGGTRSGGHEQFF
TRBJ1-3,NA,NA,TRBV18,TGTGCCAGCTCACCACCTAGTGACCCGGGCACCATATATTTT,CASSPPSDPGTIYF
TRBJ2-3,NA,TRBD2,TRBV6-5,TGTGCCAGCGGATCGAGCGGGAGCCGCACAGATACGCAGTATTTT,CASGSSGSRTDTQYF
TRBJ1-3,NA,NA,TRBV7-8,TGTGCCAGCAGCTTAGCGGGGGGTGGAAACACCATATATTTT,CASSLAGGGNTIYF
TRBJ2-3,NA,NA,TRBV2,TGTGCCAGCAGGGTCAGATACACAGATACGCAGTATTTT,CASRVRYTDTQYF
TRBJ1-2,NA,TRBD1,TRBV7-8,TGTGCCAGCAGCTCACAAGTGAGGGGGCAGGGAGGCTACACCTTC,CASSSQVRGQGGYTF
TRBJ1-1,NA,NA,TRBV5-1,TGCGCCAGCAGCTTGGGAGGGACAACTGACGGCACTGAAGCTTTCTTT,CASSLGGTTDGTEAFF
TRBJ1-1,NA,NA,TRBV4-2,TGTGCCAGCAGCCAAGGTTCGGGGGGGAACACTGAAGCTTTCTTT,CASSQGSGGNTEAFF
TRBJ1-4,NA,NA,TRBV9,TGTGCCAGCAGCCCGTCGAATGAAAAACTGTTTTTT,CASSPSNEKLFF
TRBJ1-4,once,TRBD1,TRBV7-9,TGTTCCAGCAGCTTATCAGGGGGTAATGAAAAACTGTTTTTT,CSSSLSGGNEKLFF
TRBJ1-1,NA,NA,TRBV6-6,TGTGCCAGCAGTTACGCCATGGGAGTAAACACTGAAGCTTTCTTT,CASSYAMGVNTEAFF
TRBJ1-1,NA,NA,TRBV7-6,TGTGCCAGCAGCTCCTCCCCCGCGGGGGCAATCACTGAAGCTTTCTTT,CASSSSPAGAITEAFF
TRBJ2-7,NA,TRBD1,TRBV19,TGTGCCAGTAGTATAGCCGGGACAGGTGCCTCCGAGCAGTACTTC,CASSIAGTGASEQYF
TRBJ1-2,few,TRBD1,TRBV7-2,TGTGCCAGCAGCTTAGGACAGGGTGGTGGCTACACCTTC,CASSLGQGGGYTF
TRBJ1-4,NA,NA,TRBV5-8,TGTGCCAGCAGCTTGTCCTCCGAAAAACTGTTTTTT,CASSLSSEKLFF
TRBJ2-2,NA,NA,TRBV7-6,TGTGCCAGCAGCTTATCTAGCCCCACGGAGCTGTTTTTT,CASSLSSPTELFF
TRBJ1-6,NA,NA,TRBV9,TGTGCCAGCAGCGTCAGAGACGGGGGGAATTCACCCCTCCACTTT,CASSVRDGGNSPLHF
TRBJ2-2,NA,TRBD2,TRBV6-1,TGTGCCAGCAGTGTTGTAGCGGGGGATCCCACCGGGGAGCTGTTTTTT,CASSVVAGDPTGELFF
TRBJ2-7,NA,NA,TRBV5-6,TGTGCCAGCAGCTCTAACTACGAGCAGTACTTC,CASSSNYEQYF
TRBJ2-3,NA,NA,TRBV28,TGTGCCAGCAGTTCTTACAGGGGGGGGACCGATACGCAGTATTTT,CASSSYRGGTDTQYF
TRBJ1-3,once,TRBD1,TRBV19,TGTGCCAGTAGTCCTCAGACAGGGCGGTCTGGAAACACCATATATTTT,CASSPQTGRSGNTIYF
TRBJ2-2,few,TRBD2,TRBV5-4,TGTGCCAGCAGCTTGATAGCGGGGGGGCGAGGCGGGGAGCTGTTTTTT,CASSLIAGGRGGELFF
TRBJ2-5,NA,NA,TRBV27,TGTGCCAGCAGTCCCCAGAGGACAGTGGGGAAGACCCAGTACTTC,CASSPQRTVGKTQYF
TRBJ1-1,NA,NA,TRBV19,TGTGCCAGTAGGAGAACCGCGAACACTGAAGCTTTCTTT,CASRRTANTEAFF
TRBJ2-7,once,NA,TRBV7-9,TGTGCCAGCAGCCCTAGGCCAGGACAGGAGGGCTACGAGCAGTACTTC,CASSPRPGQEGYEQYF
TRBJ1-1,NA,NA,TRBV5-8,TGTGCCAGCCTATTGTTGTCGGGGTTGGCTTTCTTT,CASLLLSGLAFF
TRBJ2-2,NA,TRBD1,TRBV6-4,TGTGCCAGCAGCCCTCGAACAGGGGGCACCGGGGAGCTGTTTTTT,CASSPRTGGTGELFF